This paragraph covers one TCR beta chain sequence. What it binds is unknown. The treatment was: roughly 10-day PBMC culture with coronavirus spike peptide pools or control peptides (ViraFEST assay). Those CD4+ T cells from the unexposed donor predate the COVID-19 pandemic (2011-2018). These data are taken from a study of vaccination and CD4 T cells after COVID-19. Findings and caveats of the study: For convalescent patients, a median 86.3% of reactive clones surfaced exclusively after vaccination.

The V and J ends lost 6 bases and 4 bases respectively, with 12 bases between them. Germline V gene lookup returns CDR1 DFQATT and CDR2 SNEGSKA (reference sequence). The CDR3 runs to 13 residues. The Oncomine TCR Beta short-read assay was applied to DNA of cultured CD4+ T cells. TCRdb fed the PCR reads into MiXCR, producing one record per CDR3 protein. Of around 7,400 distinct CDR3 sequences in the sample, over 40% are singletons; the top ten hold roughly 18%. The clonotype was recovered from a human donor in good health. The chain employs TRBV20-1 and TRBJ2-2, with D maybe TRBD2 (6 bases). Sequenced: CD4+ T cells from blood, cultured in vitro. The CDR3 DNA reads TGCAGTGCGAGCGGGTCTTCCACCGGGGAGCTGTTTTTT. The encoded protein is CSASGSSTGELFF.